This T cell receptor (beta chain) was documented in a study of identical twins. Study-wide findings and caveats: Findings came from cross-sectional statistics, without long-term follow-up of donors.

Germline V CDR1 and CDR2: SGDLS, YYNGEE. This CDR3 has 14 amino acids. V lost 0 bases and J lost 6, with 12 bases in between. Concerning this clonotype: Its target is unknown.

TCRdb called the 5' RACE reads again in MiXCR, with one record for every CDR3 protein. The sample includes under 900,000 distinct CDR3 sequences, 9% to 15% seen only once; the top ten take about 1.5%. These same data were also listed under a study on yellow fever vaccine responses in identical twins.

Source material: PBMCs. V gene TRBV9 combines with J gene TRBJ1-1; D unclear. The clonotype was recovered from a woman younger than 35 in good health. The CDR3 protein is CASSVAGWPAEAFF. The CDR3 DNA is TGTGCCAGCAGCGTAGCCGGGTGGCCGGCTGAAGCTTTCTTT. Filled out from reference TRBV9 and TRBJ1-1, the complete variable domain reads DSGVTQTPKHLITATGQRVTLRCSPRSGDLSVYWYQQSLDQGLQFLIQYYNGEERAKGNILERFSAQQFPDLHSELNLSSLELGDSALYFCASSVAGWPAEAFFGQGTRLTVV.